This T cell receptor beta chain was sequenced for a study of T cell repertoires in cytomegalovirus infection. Study-level information: Public TCR beta signatures were indicative of both CMV infection and a matching HLA type. Study results and limitations: The response measured ex vivo was dominated by TCR beta clonotypes (HLA-C-restricted and CMV-specific). Accumulated public TCR beta family frequency recognized individuals carrying CMV together with the relevant HLA.

TCRdb re-derived calls from the reads in MiXCR, one entry per CDR3 protein. There are approximately 250,000 distinct CDR3 sequences in the sample; around 6.4% occur only once, and roughly 6% lies in the top ten. This clonotype was recorded at least ten times. Its antigen remains unknown. CDR1 is SGHRS and CDR2 is YFSETQ in the germline V gene. The CDR3 loop spans 15 amino acids. Trimming took 3 bases from V and 0 from J, leaving 13 bases between them. This TCR was recovered from a human donor in good health (CMV status not recorded). Some clones in this sample may be carry-over from other donors' samples. The J gene is TRBJ2-7, the V gene TRBV5-1; TRBD1 or TRBD2 may be the D gene (5 bases each). Material: PBMCs. The CDR3 nucleotides read TGCGCCAGCAGCTGGGACGGGCAGAGCTCCTACGAGCAGTACTTC. Amino acids: CASSWDGQSSYEQYF.